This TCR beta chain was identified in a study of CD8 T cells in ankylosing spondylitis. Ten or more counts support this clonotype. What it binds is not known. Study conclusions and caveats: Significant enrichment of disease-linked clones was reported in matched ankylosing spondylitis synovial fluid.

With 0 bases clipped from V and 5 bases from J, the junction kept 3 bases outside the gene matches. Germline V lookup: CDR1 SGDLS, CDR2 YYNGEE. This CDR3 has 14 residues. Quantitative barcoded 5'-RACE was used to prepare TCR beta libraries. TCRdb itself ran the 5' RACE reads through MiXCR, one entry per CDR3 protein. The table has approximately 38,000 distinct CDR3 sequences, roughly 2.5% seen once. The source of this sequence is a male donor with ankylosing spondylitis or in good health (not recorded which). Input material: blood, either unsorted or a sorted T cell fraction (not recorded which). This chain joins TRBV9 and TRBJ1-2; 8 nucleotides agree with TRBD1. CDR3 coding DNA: TGTGCCAGCAGCGTAGGCAGGGGGCAATATGGCTACACCTTC. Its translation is CASSVGRGQYGYTF.